These 14 T cell receptor beta chains share one sample of origin, sequenced in a study of T cells in Graves' hyperthyroidism and ophthalmopathy. Amplification targeted TCR beta CDR3 regions from RNA transcripts. RT-PCR in the first round (using the HTBI primer set) targeted the TCR CDR3. Each CDR3 protein is one row after TCRdb ran MiXCR on the multiplex PCR reads. The sample holds about 320,000 distinct CDR3 sequences; roughly 15% are singletons and the top ten take around 34%. The specimen was blood. These receptors were collected from a man aged 25-45 years with Graves' hyperthyroidism.

This clonotype was detected many times. The rearrangement joins TRBV2 to TRBJ2-3; TRBD2 is a possible D gene (6 bases). Trimming took off 7 bases at V and 6 bases at J, with 8 bases between the two ends. The CDR3 totals 11 residues. The germline V gene has CDR1 SNHLY and CDR2 FYNNEI. CDR3 nucleotides: TGTGCCAGCAAGGCGGGGGATACGCAGTATTTT. Its translation: CASKAGDTQYF.

This clonotype has ten or more counts. The V gene is TRBV18, the J gene TRBJ2-2; D is ambiguous. The CDR3 runs 14 residues. Deletions cut 2 bases from V and 0 bases from J, with 4 bases between. Germline V gene lookup returns CDR1 KGHSH and CDR2 LQKENI. The CDR3: CASSPLANTGELFF. DNA of the CDR3: TGTGCCAGCTCACCATTGGCGAACACCGGGGAGCTGTTTTTT.

The table lists this clonotype with a few counts. The genes are TRBV9 and TRBJ2-5; TRBD2 matches 9 bases. This CDR3 contains 14 residues. V shed 3 bases and J 7 bases; nucleotides not matched to a gene: 7. The germline V gene has CDR1 SGDLS and CDR2 YYNGEE. CDR3 residues: CASSGRTSEGTQYF. CDR3 sequence (DNA): TGTGCCAGCAGCGGCAGGACTAGCGAAGGGACCCAGTACTTC.

This clonotype was detected many times. The chain carries TRBV18 and TRBJ2-1; D possibly corresponds to TRBD2 (6 bases). The length of the CDR3 is 14 residues. CDR1 is KGHSH and CDR2 is LQKENI in the germline V gene. Between the trimmed V and J ends, which lost 1 base and 5 bases, there was a span of 9 bases. The CDR3 loop is CASSPRREDNEQFF. The CDR3 bases are TGTGCCAGCTCACCACGGCGGGAAGACAATGAGCAGTTCTTC.

This clonotype was counted at least ten times. This chain uses TRBV16 with TRBJ1-4; D call uncertain. The CDR3 is 15 residues long. V was cut by 0 bases and J by 0 bases, with 5 bases left in between. From germline, CDR1 is KGHSY and CDR2 FQNENV. CDR3 in amino acids: CASSQSRPTNEKLFF. The CDR3 nucleotides are TGTGCCAGCAGCCAATCTCGTCCAACTAATGAAAAACTGTTTTTT. Looking up the rest from reference TRBV16 and TRBJ1-4 gives the full variable domain: GEEVAQTPKHLVRGEGQKAKLYCAPIKGHSYVFWYQQVLKNEFKFLISFQNENVFDETGMPKERFSAKCLPNSPCSLEIQATKLEDSAVYFCASSQSRPTNEKLFFGSGTQLSVL.

There are many counts of this clonotype. The V call is TRBV4-1, the J call TRBJ2-7; 9 bases are shared with TRBD2. V trimming: 4 bases; J trimming: 2 bases; junction bases outside the gene matches: 12. This CDR3 is built from 17 residues. Germline CDR1 and CDR2: MGHRA and YSYEKL. CDR3 protein: CASSLTSGPLSPYEQYF. In DNA form, the CDR3 reads TGCGCCAGCAGCCTAACTAGCGGGCCTCTTTCCCCCTACGAGCAGTACTTC.

This clonotype was seen at least ten times. The chain employs TRBV20-1 and TRBJ2-7; no reliable D call. The germline V and J ends were trimmed by 3 bases and 6 bases, with 15 bases remaining between them. Looked up from germline, CDR1 is DFQATT and CDR2 is SNEGSKA (reference sequence). This CDR3 contains 13 residues. CDR3 in amino acids: CSASLRADGEQYF. Here the CDR3 DNA reads TGCAGTGCTAGTCTCCGGGCAGACGGCGAGCAGTACTTC.

This clonotype was recorded many times. The rearrangement links TRBV7-9 to TRBJ2-3; 7 bases align to TRBD2. This CDR3 contains 14 residues. J was trimmed by 4 bases and V by 4 bases; bases with no gene match: 5. Germline loops: CDR1 SEHNR, CDR2 FQNEAQ (reference sequence). The CDR3 coding sequence is TGTGCCAGCAGCTCAGGACTAGGGGCAGATACGCAGTATTTT. As protein: CASSSGLGADTQYF.

The chain has TRBV5-1 and TRBJ1-5, with 7 positions matching TRBD1. The germline gives CDR1 SGHRS, CDR2 YFSETQ. The V segment lost 0 bases and the J segment 7 bases; nucleotides outside the gene matches: 4. CDR3 length equals 14 residues. CDR3 protein: CASSLEGGRQPQHF. CDR3 nucleotides: TGCGCCAGCAGCTTGGAAGGGGGCCGCCAGCCCCAGCATTTT.

As for this clonotype: The junction differs from germline at one of its ends, possibly a read error. In nucleotides, the CDR3 is TGCGTCAGCAGCCTCCAGGGCGGCGAGACCCAGTACTTC. Translating gives CVSSLQGGETQYF. This chain links TRBV5-1 with TRBJ2-5, with a weak D call TRBD1 (5 bases). CDR3 size: 13 residues. Germline CDR1 SGHRS, CDR2 YFSETQ.

This clonotype has at least ten counts. The chain links TRBV7-3 to TRBJ1-1; D perhaps matches TRBD1 (6 bases). With 6 bases removed from V and 4 bases from J, the gap between germline ends came to 12 bases. This CDR3 has 13 residues. Germline V gene sequence: CDR1 SGHTA, CDR2 FQGTGA. The DNA for the CDR3 is TGTGCCAGCAGTGACAGGCTTAGCACTGAAGCTTTCTTT. Its translation: CASSDRLSTEAFF.

Only a few counts were recorded for this clonotype. The V and J genes are TRBV6-4 and TRBJ2-3, with TRBD2 matching over 9 bases. The trim removed 2 bases at V and 0 bases at J, leaving 0 bases unmatched. CDR1 is MRHNA and CDR2 is SNTAGT in the germline V gene. CDR3 length: 15 residues. The CDR3 region has the DNA TGTGCCAGCAGTGACGGGACTAGCAGCACAGATACGCAGTATTTT. It encodes CASSDGTSSTDTQYF.

This clonotype was counted at least ten times. V usage is TRBV28 and J usage is TRBJ2-1; D gene unclear. CDR1 is MDHEN, CDR2 SYDVKM, per germline. The CDR3 covers 14 residues. V was shortened by 4 bases and J by 8 bases, with 15 bases between the two germline ends. The CDR3 loop is CASSSEGFWYEQFF. CDR3 in DNA: TGTGCCAGCAGTTCCGAAGGGTTTTGGTATGAGCAGTTCTTC. The whole variable domain, filled in from reference TRBV28 and TRBJ2-1, reads DVKVTQSSRYLVKRTGEKVFLECVQDMDHENMFWYRQDPGLGLRLIYFSYDVKMKEKGDIPEGYSVSREKKERFSLILESASTNQTSMYLCASSSEGFWYEQFFGPGTRLTVL.

This clonotype was seen repeatedly, ten times or more. V gene TRBV7-9 combines with J gene TRBJ1-1; no firm D call. The V gene lost 5 bases and the J gene lost 7 bases, with 17 bases spanning the gap. The CDR3 length is 14 residues. Germline CDR1 SEHNR, CDR2 FQNEAQ (reference sequence). The CDR3 coding sequence is TGTGCCAGCAGCCCAACCGGACGGACCTTTGAAGCTTTCTTT. This translates into CASSPTGRTFEAFF. Filled out from reference TRBV7-9 and TRBJ1-1, the complete variable domain reads DTGVSQNPRHKITKRGQNVTFRCDPISEHNRLYWYRQTLGQGPEFLTYFQNEAQLEKSRLLSDRFSAERPKGSFSTLEIQRTEQGDSAMYLCASSPTGRTFEAFFGQGTRLTVV.